A selection of T cell receptor beta chains follows, all from one sample in a study of cytomegalovirus exposure and HLA in healthy donors. Method: immunoSEQ multiplex PCR; TCRdb's copy keeps in-frame clones and lacks some. The table has about 150,000 clones, approximately 90% seen once. Sequenced: PBMCs. These receptors were taken from a man in his late teens or twenties in good health and CMV-seronegative. The CDR3 runs from the conserved cysteine through the conserved F or W. A D gene is named only where the DNA matches it firmly. Clone size appears in some rows only: once, few, many, or a class for an expanded clone.

d_call j_call v_call clone_size cdr3_nt cdr3_aa
- TRBJ2-1 TRBV7-8 few TGTGCCAGCGGGAGGGGGAACAATGAGCAGTTCTTC CASGRGNNEQFF
TRBD2 TRBJ2-3 TRBV7-3 - TGTGCCAGCAGCTTAGGGTTAGCGGGGAAAAGCAATACGCAGTATTTT CASSLGLAGKSNTQYF
- TRBJ2-7 TRBV30 once TGTGCCTGGACAGGGGATAGGTACGAGCAGTACTTC CAWTGDRYEQYF
TRBD1 TRBJ1-1 TRBV6-1 once TGTGCCAGCAGTGAAGCGACAGGGAACCTTGAAGCTTTCTTT CASSEATGNLEAFF
TRBD1 TRBJ2-3 TRBV5-1 - TGCGCCAGCAGCTCCGGGACAGGGGTCACAGATACGCAGTATTTT CASSSGTGVTDTQYF
- TRBJ2-1 TRBV6-4 - TGTGCCAGCAGCCAAGAGGCGGGCGTTAACAATGAGCAGTTCTTC CASSQEAGVNNEQFF
TRBD2 TRBJ2-1 TRBV7-3 - TGTGCCAGCAGCTTCGAGACTAGCGGGTACAATGAGCAGTTCTTC CASSFETSGYNEQFF
TRBD2 TRBJ2-3 TRBV2 - TGTGCCAGCGTCCTAGGACTAGAGAGCACAGATACGCAGTATTTT CASVLGLESTDTQYF
TRBD1 TRBJ1-4 TRBV7-2 - TGTGCCAGCAGATTGACAGGGGGCCGATCAACTAATGAAAAACTGTTTTTT CASRLTGGRSTNEKLFF
TRBD1 TRBJ1-6 TRBV6-6 - TGTGCCAGCAGTACCTGGACAGGGAAGGACTCACCCCTCCACTTT CASSTWTGKDSPLHF
- TRBJ2-5 TRBV14 - TGTGCCAGCAGCCAAGGTGGACACCTGTACCAAGAGACCCAGTACTTC CASSQGGHLYQETQYF
- TRBJ1-5 TRBV19 - TGTGCCAGTAGTATCGGCCGGGCAGGGCATCAGCCCCAGCATTTT CASSIGRAGHQPQHF
- TRBJ1-1 TRBV6-5 - TGTGCCAGCAGTGATCAGGGTTGGACTGAAGCTTTCTTT CASSDQGWTEAFF
TRBD1 TRBJ1-1 TRBV5-1 - TGCGCCAGCGGTCTCGACAGGGCGGCTGAAGCTTTCTTT CASGLDRAAEAFF
- TRBJ1-5 TRBV7-4 once TGTGCCAGCAGGCCGGGTCCCGATGGGAATCAGCCCCAGCATTTT CASRPGPDGNQPQHF
- TRBJ1-4 TRBV5-1 - TGCGCCAGCGGGAGGTCTTGGGCAACTAATGAAAAACTGTTTTTT CASGRSWATNEKLFF